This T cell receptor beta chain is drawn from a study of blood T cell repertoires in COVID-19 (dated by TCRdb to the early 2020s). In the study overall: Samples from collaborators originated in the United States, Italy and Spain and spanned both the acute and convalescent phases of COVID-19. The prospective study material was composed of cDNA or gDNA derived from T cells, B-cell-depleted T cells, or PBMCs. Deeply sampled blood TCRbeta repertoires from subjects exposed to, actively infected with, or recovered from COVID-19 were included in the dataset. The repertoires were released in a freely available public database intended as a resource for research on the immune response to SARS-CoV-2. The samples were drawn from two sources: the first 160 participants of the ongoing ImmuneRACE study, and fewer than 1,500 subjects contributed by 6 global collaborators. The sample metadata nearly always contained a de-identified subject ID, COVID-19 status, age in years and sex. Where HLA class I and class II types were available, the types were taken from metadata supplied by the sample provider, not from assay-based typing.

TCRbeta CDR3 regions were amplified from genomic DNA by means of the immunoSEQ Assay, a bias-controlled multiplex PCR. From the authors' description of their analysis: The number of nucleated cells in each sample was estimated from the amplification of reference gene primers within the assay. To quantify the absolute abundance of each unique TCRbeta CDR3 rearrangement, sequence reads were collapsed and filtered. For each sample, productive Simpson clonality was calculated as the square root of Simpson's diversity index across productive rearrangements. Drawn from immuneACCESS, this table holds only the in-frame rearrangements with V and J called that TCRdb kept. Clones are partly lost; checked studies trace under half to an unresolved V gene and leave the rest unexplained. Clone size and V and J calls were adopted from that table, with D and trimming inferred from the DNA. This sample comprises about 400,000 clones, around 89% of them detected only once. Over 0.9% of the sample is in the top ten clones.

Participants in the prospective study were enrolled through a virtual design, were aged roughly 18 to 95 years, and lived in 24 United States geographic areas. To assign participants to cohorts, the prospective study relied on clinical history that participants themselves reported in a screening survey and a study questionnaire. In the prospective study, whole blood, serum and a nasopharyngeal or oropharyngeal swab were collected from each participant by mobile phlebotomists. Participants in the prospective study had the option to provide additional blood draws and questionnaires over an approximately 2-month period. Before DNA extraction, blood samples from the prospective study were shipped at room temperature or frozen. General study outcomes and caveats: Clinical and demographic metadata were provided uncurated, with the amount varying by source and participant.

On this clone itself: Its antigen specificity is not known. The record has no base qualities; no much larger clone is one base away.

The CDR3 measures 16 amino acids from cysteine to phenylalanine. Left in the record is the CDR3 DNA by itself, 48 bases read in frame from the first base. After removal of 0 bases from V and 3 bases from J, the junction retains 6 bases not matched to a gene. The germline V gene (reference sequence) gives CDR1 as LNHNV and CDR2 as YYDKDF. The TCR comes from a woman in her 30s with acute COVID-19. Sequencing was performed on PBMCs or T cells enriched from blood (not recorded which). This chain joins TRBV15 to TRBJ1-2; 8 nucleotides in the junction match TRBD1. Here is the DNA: TGTGCCACCAGCAGAGATTCGGCAGGGGGCGACTATGGCTACACCTTC. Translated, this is CATSRDSAGGDYGYTF.